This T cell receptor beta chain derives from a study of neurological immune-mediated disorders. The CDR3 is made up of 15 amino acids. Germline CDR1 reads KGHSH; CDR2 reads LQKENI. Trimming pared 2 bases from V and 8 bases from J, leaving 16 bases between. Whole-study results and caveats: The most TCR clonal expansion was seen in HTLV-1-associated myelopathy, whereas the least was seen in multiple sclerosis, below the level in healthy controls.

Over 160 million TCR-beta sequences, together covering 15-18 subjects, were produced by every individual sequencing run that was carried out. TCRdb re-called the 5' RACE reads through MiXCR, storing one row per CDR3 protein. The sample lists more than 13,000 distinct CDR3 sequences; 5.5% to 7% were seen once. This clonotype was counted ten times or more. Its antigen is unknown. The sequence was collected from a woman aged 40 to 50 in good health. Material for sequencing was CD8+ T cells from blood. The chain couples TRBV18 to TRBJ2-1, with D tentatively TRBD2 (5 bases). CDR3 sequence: CASSPYSTRRDEQFF. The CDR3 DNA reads TGTGCCAGCTCACCATATTCTACCCGGCGGGATGAGCAGTTCTTC.